One and the same sample provided the 24 T cell receptor beta chains below, sequenced in a study of immune characterization of retroperitoneal liposarcoma. Each CDR3 protein is one row after TCRdb ran MiXCR on the PCR reads. The sample lists approximately 9,300 distinct CDR3 sequences, 30% to 45% occurring once. The specimen sequenced was tumor tissue. All receptors derive from a female donor with retroperitoneal liposarcoma.

This clonotype was observed a handful of times. The chain joins TRBV7-2 to TRBJ1-5; D is unclear. This CDR3 comprises 14 residues. V dropped 4 bases and J dropped 5 bases, with 12 bases sitting between them. Germline lookup yields CDR1 SGHTA and CDR2 FQGNSA. The CDR3 nucleotides read TGTGCCAGCAGCTCTCCCGGGGAGCATCAGCCCCAGCATTTT. Amino acid sequence: CASSSPGEHQPQHF.

The J gene is TRBJ2-5, the V gene TRBV27; 7 bases fit TRBD1. The CDR3 is 15 residues long. V was pared by 2 bases and J by 6 bases, with 9 bases of the junction left unmatched. Germline values: CDR1 MNHEY, CDR2 SMNVEV (reference sequence). In nucleotides, the CDR3 is TGTGCCAGCAGTTTAATGCGACAGGGCGACAAGACCCAGTACTTC. Translation gives CASSLMRQGDKTQYF.

Note on this clonotype: A read error may account for a junction end that differs from germline. The chain couples TRBV27 to TRBJ2-3; D might be TRBD1 or TRBD2, each matching 5 bases. The CDR3 is 16 residues long. Germline lookup yields CDR1 MNHEY and CDR2 SMNVEV (reference sequence). The CDR3 region is CASSVNLGASTDTPYF. CDR3 in DNA: TGTGCCAGCAGTGTCAACCTAGGGGCTAGCACAGATACGCCGTATTTT.

This clonotype was found a few times. The chain uses TRBV27 and TRBJ2-1; TRBD1 aligns across 9 bases. This CDR3 region has 13 residues. CDR1 is MNHEY and CDR2 is SMNVEV in the germline V gene (reference sequence). The junction had 3 bases not matched to a gene; V was cut back by 2 bases and J by 10 bases. The CDR3, as DNA: TGTGCCAGCAGTTTAACAGGGGGCTACGAGCAGTTCTTC. It translates to CASSLTGGYEQFF.

The V call is TRBV6-1, the J call TRBJ2-5; 7 nucleotides line up with TRBD1. Germline assignment: CDR1 MNHNS and CDR2 SASEGT. With V trimmed by 4 bases and J by 5 bases, 10 bases remained unmatched. The CDR3 length is 15 residues. The CDR3 here is CASSAQTGYEETQYF. DNA of the CDR3: TGTGCCAGCAGTGCCCAGACAGGGTACGAGGAGACCCAGTACTTC.

This clonotype was recorded at least ten times. The CDR3 sequence is CASSFGTEYNEQFF. CDR3 in DNA: TGTGCCAGCAGCTTCGGGACAGAATACAATGAGCAGTTCTTC. J is TRBJ2-1 and V is TRBV7-2; 7 bases map to TRBD1. The V and J ends lost 3 bases and 4 bases, in that order; junction bases with no gene match: 3. Per the germline V gene, CDR1 is SGHTA and CDR2 is FQGNSA. CDR3 size: 14 residues.

The genes are TRBV6-1 and TRBJ1-4; D uncertain. Per germline, CDR1 MNHNS and CDR2 SASEGT. V was cut by 0 bases and J by 8 bases, with 4 bases left in between. This CDR3 is 12 amino acids long. In DNA, the CDR3 is TGTGCCAGCAGTGAAGCGCCCGAAAAACTGTTTTTT. It codes for CASSEAPEKLFF.

This clonotype is classed as medium-sized (0.01 to 0.1%). The J gene is TRBJ2-1, the V gene TRBV7-2; possible D gene TRBD2, 6 bases. Germline V CDR1 and CDR2: SGHTA, FQGNSA. This CDR3 contains 15 residues. Trimming pared 1 base from V and 2 bases from J, leaving 9 bases between. The CDR3 protein is CASSLDGGAYNEQFF. The CDR3 DNA reads TGTGCCAGCAGCTTAGATGGCGGGGCCTACAATGAGCAGTTCTTC.

This clonotype qualifies as medium-sized. One junction end does not reproduce the germline sequence, and a read error may be involved. This chain joins TRBV12-3 or TRBV12-4 and TRBJ2-2; 11 bases fit TRBD2. The CDR3 sequence is 15 residues long. CDR3 loop: CASRLAGGGTGELFF. The CDR3 region has the DNA TGTGCCAGCAGATTAGCGGGAGGGGGCACCGGGGAGCTGTTTTTT.

The V and J genes are TRBV11-2 and TRBJ2-3, with D unresolved. The end of the DNA fits TRBJ2-1 better, so the J call may be wrong. The CDR3 is made up of 14 amino acids. CDR1 is SGHAT, CDR2 FQNNGV, per germline. CDR3 protein: CASSLGLGRETQFF. CDR3 DNA: TGTGCCAGCAGCTTAGGTTTAGGGCGAGAGACCCAGTTCTTC.

This clonotype was seen a handful of times. The rearrangement uses TRBV6-1 and TRBJ1-5, with D possibly matching TRBD1 (5 bases). Germline V CDR1 and CDR2: MNHNS, SASEGT. V was pared by 8 bases and J by 7 bases, with 21 bases between. The CDR3 covers 15 residues. The CDR3: CASARGTSSSQPQHF. CDR3 coding DNA: TGTGCCAGCGCCCGGGGGACTTCCTCGAGCCAGCCCCAGCATTTT.

By share of the sample, this clonotype is medium-sized (0.01 to 0.1%). The V and J genes are TRBV10-2 and TRBJ2-1; 7 bases match TRBD2. The last part of the DNA fits TRBJ2-7 better; the J call may be wrong. This CDR3 contains 16 residues. Germline V CDR1 and CDR2: WSHSY, SAAADI. CDR3 bases: TGCGCCAGCAGTGAAAGTAGCGGGCTTATAGGCTCCGAGCAGTACTTC. It specifies CASSESSGLIGSEQYF.

This clonotype has just a few counts. V is TRBV12-3 or TRBV12-4 and J is TRBJ2-1; 8 bases map to TRBD1. Unmatched junction bases numbered 9, after V lost 4 bases and J lost 10 bases. The CDR3 contains 14 residues. Written as DNA, the CDR3 is TGTGCCAGCAGTTATGGGACAGGCTCCTACGAGCAGTTCTTC. This encodes CASSYGTGSYEQFF.

The chain combines TRBV6-8 with TRBJ2-5; possible D gene TRBD2, 6 bases. The CDR3 spans 15 residues. The V end was cut by 0 bases, the J end by 5 bases, with 13 bases between. CDR1 MNHGY and CDR2 SAAAGT come from the germline V gene. This chain's CDR3 is CASSYSGREEETQYF. The CDR3 DNA follows: TGTGCCAGCAGTTACTCGGGCAGGGAGGAGGAGACCCAGTACTTC.

This clonotype is labeled as large. The chain links TRBV6-1 to TRBJ2-1, with 9 bases that match TRBD1. The DNA matches TRBJ2-7 better at its end, which makes the J call doubtful. Germline CDR1 reads MNHNS; CDR2 reads SASEGT. The CDR3 spans 15 residues. The DNA for the CDR3 is TGTGCCAGCAGCCCGGGACAGGGAGTCTACAATGAGCAGTACTTC. Translating it yields CASSPGQGVYNEQYF.

The chain recombines TRBV6-6 with TRBJ2-3, with 14 bases lining up with TRBD2. This CDR3 contains 21 residues. V gave up 6 bases and J gave up 2 bases; unmatched junction bases: 19. Germline loops: CDR1 MNHNY, CDR2 SVGAGI (reference sequence). CDR3 in amino acids: CASSTVPTGTSGSWVTDTQYF. CDR3 nucleotide sequence: TGTGCCAGCAGCACGGTACCAACAGGGACTAGCGGGAGTTGGGTCACAGATACGCAGTATTTT.

The chain is built from TRBV12-3 or TRBV12-4 and TRBJ2-4; 7 bases line up with TRBD2. Judging by the DNA end, TRBJ2-5 fits better; the J call may be wrong. The length of the CDR3 is 13 residues. CDR3 nucleotides: TGTGCCAGTCTCCCCGGGGGGACGGGGACCCAGTACTTC. Translation: CASLPGGTGTQYF.

V usage is TRBV12-3 or TRBV12-4 and J usage is TRBJ2-1; 13 nucleotides match TRBD2. V lost 4 bases to trimming and J lost 6 bases; unmatched junction nucleotides: 3. There are 15 residues in the CDR3. CDR3 nucleotide sequence: TGTGCCAGCAGTTGGACTAGCGGGAGCGGCAATGAGCAGTTCTTC. It encodes CASSWTSGSGNEQFF.

This clonotype was detected only a few times. The V and J genes are TRBV6-4 and TRBJ2-3; 8 bases fit TRBD2. CDR1 is MRHNA and CDR2 is SNTAGT in the germline V gene. The junction had 0 bases not matched to a gene; V was cut back by 3 bases and J by 1 base. The CDR3 spans 14 residues. The CDR3 loop reads CASSEAGGTDTQYF. In DNA form, the CDR3 reads TGTGCCAGCAGTGAAGCGGGGGGCACAGATACGCAGTATTTT.

This clonotype has just a few counts. V and J are TRBV6-1 and TRBJ2-4; either TRBD1 or TRBD2 may fit D (6 bases each). The CDR3 spans 14 residues. V was clipped by 5 bases and J by 6 bases, with 14 bases between them. Per germline, CDR1 MNHNS and CDR2 SASEGT. The CDR3 loop reads CASSRAGGGNIQYF. The CDR3 DNA follows: TGTGCCAGCAGTCGGGCAGGAGGGGGAAACATTCAGTACTTC.

This clonotype was observed a handful of times. The chain carries TRBV12-3 or TRBV12-4 and TRBJ2-1; 9 nucleotides align to TRBD2. The end of the DNA is better explained by TRBJ2-7, so the J call may be wrong. CDR3 size: 17 residues. DNA for the CDR3: TGTGCCAGCAGCCTTAGTGGCTGGACTAGCGTATACAATGAGCAGTACTTC. Translation gives CASSLSGWTSVYNEQYF.

By share of the sample, this clonotype is medium-sized. At one of its ends the junction is not consistent with the germline gene, which may arise from a read error. The gene calls are TRBV6-1 and TRBJ2-1; D not resolved. The J call is doubtful: the DNA matches TRBJ2-7 better. The CDR3 is 12 amino acids. Germline V gene lookup returns CDR1 MNHNS and CDR2 SASEGT. The CDR3 loop is CASSERPYEQYF. The CDR3 bases are TGTGCCAGCAGTGAAAGACCCTATGAGCAGTACTTC.

This clonotype is judged medium-sized. Just one base apart from a much larger clone, this may be a read error. V usage is TRBV6-1 and J usage is TRBJ2-5, with 10 bases fitting TRBD2. Germline assignment: CDR1 MNHNS and CDR2 SASEGT. The CDR3 has 15 amino acids. CDR3 coding DNA: TGTGCCAGCAGTGAGGGACTAGCGATTCTTCCGGAGCAGCTCTTC. It is translated as CASSEGLAILPEQLF.

This clonotype is termed medium-sized. This chain joins TRBV7-2 and TRBJ2-3, with TRBD2 matching over 15 bases. The trim removed 3 bases at V and 9 bases at J, leaving 10 bases unmatched. Germline V CDR1 and CDR2: SGHTA, FQGNSA. This CDR3 region has 17 residues. CDR3 amino acids: CASSFGTSGRQGETQYF. CDR3 DNA: TGTGCCAGCAGCTTTGGGACTAGCGGGAGGCAGGGGGAAACGCAGTATTTT.